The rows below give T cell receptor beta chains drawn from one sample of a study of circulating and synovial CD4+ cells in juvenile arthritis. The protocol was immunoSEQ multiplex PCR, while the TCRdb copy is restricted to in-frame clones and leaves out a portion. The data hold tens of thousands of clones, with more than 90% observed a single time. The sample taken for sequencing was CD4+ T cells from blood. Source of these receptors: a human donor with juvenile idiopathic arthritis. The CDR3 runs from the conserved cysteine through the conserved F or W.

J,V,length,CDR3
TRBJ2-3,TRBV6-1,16,CASSEAALSSTDTQYF
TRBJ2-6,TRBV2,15,CASSDQGSGANVLTF
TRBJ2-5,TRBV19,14,CASSAFTGVETQYF
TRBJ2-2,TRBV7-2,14,CASRYDRNTGELFF
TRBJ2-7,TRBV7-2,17,CASSLFLGWTGSHEQYF
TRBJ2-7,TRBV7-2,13,CASSTGRDREQYF
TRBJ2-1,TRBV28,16,CASSLLGLAVPNEQFF
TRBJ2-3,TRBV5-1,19,CASRGPGHSRLGGTDTQYF
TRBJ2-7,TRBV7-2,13,CASSQYAPYEQYF
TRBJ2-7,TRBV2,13,CASEPGDRYEQYF
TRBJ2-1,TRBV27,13,CASSSASYGEQFF
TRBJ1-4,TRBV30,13,CAWAGQGISRLFF
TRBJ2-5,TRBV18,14,CASSPPNGQETQYF
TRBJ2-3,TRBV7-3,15,CASSSPGLSTDTQYF
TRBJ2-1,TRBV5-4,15,CASSLKRGASGEQFF
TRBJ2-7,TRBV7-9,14,CASSQGQGSSEQYF
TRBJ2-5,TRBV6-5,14,CASGTSGSWETQYF
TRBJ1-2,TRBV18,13,CASSPPGADGYTF
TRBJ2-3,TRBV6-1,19,CASSELGTSGSGITDTQYF
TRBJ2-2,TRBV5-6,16,CASSRRTGLVTGGLFF
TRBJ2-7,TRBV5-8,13,CASSEAPGYEQYF
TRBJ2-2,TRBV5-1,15,CASSLIQGNTGELFF
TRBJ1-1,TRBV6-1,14,CASSAGQVFAEAFF
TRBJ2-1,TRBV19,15,CASSIAGSPYNEQFF
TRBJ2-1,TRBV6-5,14,CASRNRDTHNEQFF
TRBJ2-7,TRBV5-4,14,CASSTDRDNYEQYF
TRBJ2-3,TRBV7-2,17,CASSPWTSGRAADTQYF